This T cell receptor (beta chain) was found in a study of blood T cell repertoires in COVID-19. As handled by the study authors: From reference gene primer amplification, estimates of nucleated cell counts were derived. Assay used: immunoSEQ multiplex PCR; TCRdb lists only in-frame clones, some missing. The V and J calls and clone size are taken from that table; D and trimming were inferred from the DNA. The top ten hold 5.9% of the sample, which has tens of thousands of clones, roughly 84% seen once. This clone showed up just once. Deletions cut 2 bases from V and 10 bases from J, with 14 bases between. Germline V gene lookup returns CDR1 SGHDN and CDR2 FVKESK. The CDR3 length is 13 residues.

The clonotype originates from a woman aged 60 to 75 with acute or convalescent COVID-19. Sequencing was done on a sample of peripheral blood. The chain combines TRBV14 with TRBJ1-1, with D possibly being TRBD1 (6 bases). The CDR3 loop is CASSQNRVEGAFF. As DNA, the CDR3 is TGTGCCAGCAGCCAAAACAGGGTCGAAGGAGCTTTCTTT.